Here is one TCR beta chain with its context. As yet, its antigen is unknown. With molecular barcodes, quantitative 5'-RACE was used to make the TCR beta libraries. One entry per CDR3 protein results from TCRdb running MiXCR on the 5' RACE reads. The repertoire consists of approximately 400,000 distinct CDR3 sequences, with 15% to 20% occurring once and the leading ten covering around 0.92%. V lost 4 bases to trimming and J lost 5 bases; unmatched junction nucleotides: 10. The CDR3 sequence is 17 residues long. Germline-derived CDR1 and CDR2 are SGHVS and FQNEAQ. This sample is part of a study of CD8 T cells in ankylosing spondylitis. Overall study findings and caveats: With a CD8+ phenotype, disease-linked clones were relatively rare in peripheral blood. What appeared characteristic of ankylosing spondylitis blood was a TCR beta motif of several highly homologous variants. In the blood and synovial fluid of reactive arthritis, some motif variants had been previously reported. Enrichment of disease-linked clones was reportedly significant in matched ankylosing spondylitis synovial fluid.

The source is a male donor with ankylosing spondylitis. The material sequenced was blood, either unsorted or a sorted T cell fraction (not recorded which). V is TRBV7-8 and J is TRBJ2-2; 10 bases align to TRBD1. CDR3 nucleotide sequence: TGTGCCAGCAGCTCCGGGGCCGGGACAGGGGTAACCGGGGAGCTGTTTTTT. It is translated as CASSSGAGTGVTGELFF. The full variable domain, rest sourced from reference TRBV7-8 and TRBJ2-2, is GAGVSQSPRYKVAKRGQDVALRCDPISGHVSLFWYQQALGQGPEFLTYFQNEAQLDKSGLPSDRFFAERPEGSVSTLKIQRTQQEDSAVYLCASSSGAGTGVTGELFFGEGSRLTVL.